The 30 T cell receptor beta chains below were found in one sample sequenced in a study of CD4+ T cells in melanoma. Generated by immunoSEQ multiplex PCR, the TCRdb table keeps only in-frame clones and is missing some. Of around 100,000 clones detected, 92% appear once; the ten largest clones hold 3% to 4%. The sample consisted of peripheral blood. These receptors all stem from a human donor with melanoma.

J is TRBJ2-3 and V is TRBV5-4; D is possibly TRBD2 (6 bases). CDR1 and CDR2 from the germline V gene are SGHNT and YYREEE (reference sequence). The CDR3 runs to 15 residues. V dropped 2 bases and J dropped 4 bases, with 14 bases sitting between them. The CDR3 nucleotides are TGTGCCAGCAGCTTAGCGGGCACCGGGGCAGATACGCAGTATTTT. Translation gives CASSLAGTGADTQYF. Using reference TRBV5-4 and TRBJ2-3 for the parts outside the CDR3, the full variable domain is ETGVTQSPTHLIKTRGQQVTLRCSSQSGHNTVSWYQQALGQGPQFIFQYYREEENGRGNFPPRFSGLQFPNYSSELNVNALELDDSALYLCASSLAGTGADTQYFGPGTRLTVL.

The chain recombines TRBV9 with TRBJ2-1; D uncertain. Trimming took 3 bases from V and 5 from J, leaving 6 bases between them. Germline values: CDR1 SGDLS, CDR2 YYNGEE. The CDR3 has 12 residues. This chain's CDR3 is CASSAEDNEQFF. CDR3 in DNA: TGTGCCAGCAGCGCCGAAGACAATGAGCAGTTCTTC.

The V and J genes are TRBV5-1 and TRBJ2-3; 10 nucleotides agree with TRBD2. The CDR3 has 16 amino acids. Trimming at V came to 4 bases and at J to 3 bases, leaving 8 bases not matched to a gene. Germline values: CDR1 SGHRS, CDR2 YFSETQ. The CDR3 DNA reads TGCGCCAGCAGCGGCTCTAGCGGGAGTAGGACAGATACGCAGTATTTT. Its protein is CASSGSSGSRTDTQYF.

CDR3 protein: CASSLQSGRDTQYF. CDR3 DNA: TGTGCCAGCAGCTTACAGTCCGGTAGAGATACGCAGTATTTT. The chain is built from TRBV7-3 and TRBJ2-3; D not resolved. The CDR3 totals 14 residues. Germline CDR1 reads SGHTA; CDR2 reads FQGTGA. Trimming pared 2 bases from V and 5 bases from J, leaving 11 bases between.

This clone was recorded a few times. The chain couples TRBV30 to TRBJ1-6, with no clear D. The CDR3 is 13 residues long. Germline V gene sequence: CDR1 GTSNPN, CDR2 SVGIG (reference sequence). The V end lost 2 bases, the J end lost 7 bases, and 9 bases lay between the germline ends. CDR3 loop: CAWSRAENSPLHF. Written as DNA, the CDR3 is TGTGCCTGGAGTAGGGCAGAGAATTCACCCCTCCACTTT.

This clone was seen a single time. This chain connects TRBV7-8 to TRBJ2-1; D is unclear. V was shortened by 2 bases and J by 7 bases, with 9 bases between the two germline ends. This CDR3 has 13 amino acids. The germline V gene encodes CDR1 SGHVS and CDR2 FQNEAQ. The CDR3 sequence is CASSLNLGNEQFF. For the CDR3, the DNA is TGTGCCAGCAGCTTAAACTTAGGGAATGAGCAGTTCTTC.

CDR3 sequence: CASSKLAGGNEQFF. CDR3 coding DNA: TGTGCCAGCAGCAAACTAGCGGGAGGAAATGAGCAGTTCTTC. The chain recombines TRBV2 with TRBJ2-1; the match to TRBD2 covers 12 bases. The CDR3 totals 14 residues. The junction had 4 bases not matched to a gene; V was cut back by 6 bases and J by 7 bases. Germline V gene lookup returns CDR1 SNHLY and CDR2 FYNNEI.

The chain carries TRBV11-2 and TRBJ2-7; D not certain. Trimming cost V 1 base and J 3 bases, with 10 bases left between them. This CDR3 has 14 residues. The V gene's germline CDR1 is SGHAT and CDR2 FQNNGV. CDR3 DNA: TGTGCCAGCAGCTTAGTGGGCGAGCTCTACGAGCAGTACTTC. This encodes CASSLVGELYEQYF.

The chain joins TRBV4-3 to TRBJ2-1; TRBD2 is a possible D gene (5 bases). V lost 0 bases, J lost 4 bases, and 10 bases lay in between. CDR3 length: 15 residues. Germline V gene sequence: CDR1 LGHNA, CDR2 YSLEER. CDR3 DNA: TGCGCCAGCAGCCAAGATAAACGGGGATACAATGAGCAGTTCTTC. It encodes CASSQDKRGYNEQFF.

The chain couples TRBV7-3 to TRBJ1-1, with a possible D match to TRBD1 (6 bases). The CDR3 totals 12 residues. The ends were cut back, 3 bases at V and 10 bases at J, with 12 bases in the middle. CDR1 SGHTA and CDR2 FQGTGA come from the germline V gene. In nucleotides, the CDR3 is TGTGCCAGCAGCTTCGGAGGGGGAGTAGCTTTCTTT. This gives the protein CASSFGGGVAFF.

The chain combines TRBV5-6 with TRBJ2-3; D perhaps matches TRBD2 (6 bases). CDR3 length: 16 residues. Germline V gene lookup returns CDR1 SGHDT and CDR2 YYEEEE. V lost 0 bases and J lost 1, with 12 bases in between. The CDR3 region is CASSLGVADRTDTQYF. Here the CDR3 DNA reads TGTGCCAGCAGCTTGGGCGTAGCGGACCGCACAGATACGCAGTATTTT.

This clone came up a few times. The CDR3 is CASNRTGGILAKNIQYF. The CDR3 DNA reads TGTGCCAGTAACAGGACAGGGGGTATTCTAGCCAAAAACATTCAGTACTTC. The chain joins TRBV19 to TRBJ2-4, with 10 nucleotides matching TRBD1. The CDR3 consists of 17 residues. Germline V gives CDR1 LNHDA, CDR2 SQIVND (reference sequence). The V segment lost 7 bases and the J segment 0 bases; nucleotides outside the gene matches: 9.

This chain links TRBV7-2 with TRBJ1-2, with unresolved D. This CDR3 has 11 amino acids. Trimming cost V 8 bases and J 2 bases, with 6 bases left between them. The germline CDR1 and CDR2 sequences are SGHTA and FQGNSA. Here the CDR3 DNA reads TGTGCCAGCCAAGTGAACTATGGCTACACCTTC. Its translation: CASQVNYGYTF. The full variable domain, completed using reference TRBV7-2 and TRBJ1-2, is GAGVSQSPSNKVTEKGKDVELRCDPISGHTALYWYRQSLGQGLEFLIYFQGNSAPDKSGLPSDRFSAERTGGSVSTLTIQRTQQEDSAVYLCASQVNYGYTFGSGTRLTVV.

This clone has only one observation. This chain uses TRBV23-1 with TRBJ2-7; 12 nucleotides align to TRBD2. TRBV23-1 is placed among ORFs of uncertain function. Germline trimming cut 0 bases from V and 2 bases from J; bases unmatched to any gene: 8. The CDR3 runs 18 residues. The CDR3 here is CASSQSHGTSGRTYEQYF. The CDR3 DNA reads TGCGCCAGCAGTCAATCTCACGGGACTAGCGGGCGCACCTACGAGCAGTACTTC.

The chain has TRBV7-2 and TRBJ2-7; tentatively, D is TRBD1 or TRBD2 (5 bases each). The CDR3 totals 14 residues. The germline gives CDR1 SGHTA, CDR2 FQGNSA. V was clipped by 1 base and J by 5 bases, with 12 bases between them. CDR3 sequence reads: CASSLGGGRHEQYF. The CDR3 DNA reads as TGTGCCAGCAGCTTAGGGGGCGGGCGGCACGAGCAGTACTTC.

This chain links TRBV5-1 with TRBJ1-2, with D maybe TRBD1 (6 bases). The V gene's germline CDR1 is SGHRS and CDR2 YFSETQ. The ends were cut back, 0 bases at V and 8 bases at J, with 14 bases in the middle. The CDR3 is 14 residues long. The CDR3 sequence is CASSLDKQGWGYTF. In DNA form, the CDR3 reads TGCGCCAGCAGCTTGGATAAGCAGGGGTGGGGCTACACCTTC. Full variable domain (remainder filled in from reference TRBV5-1 and TRBJ1-2): KAGVTQTPRYLIKTRGQQVTLSCSPISGHRSVSWYQQTPGQGLQFLFEYFSETQRNKGNFPGRFSGRQFSNSRSEMNVSTLELGDSALYLCASSLDKQGWGYTFGSGTRLTVV.

The chain has TRBV6-5 and TRBJ2-7; D call uncertain. This CDR3 is built from 12 residues. Germline CDR1 reads MNHEY; CDR2 reads SVGAGI. V shed 2 bases and J shed 7 bases, with 9 bases lying between them. This CDR3 reads CASSYGWGEQYF. CDR3 bases: TGTGCCAGCAGTTACGGCTGGGGAGAGCAGTACTTC.

The V gene is TRBV12-5, the J gene TRBJ2-1; 8 bases are a match to TRBD1. Looked up from germline, CDR1 is LGHNT and CDR2 is FRNRAP. This CDR3 is 12 amino acids long. V was pared by 5 bases and J by 12 bases, with 6 bases of the junction left unmatched. The CDR3 spells CASGPDDRGQFF. CDR3 coding DNA: TGTGCTAGTGGTCCGGACGACAGGGGGCAGTTCTTC.

The count of this clone is one. CDR3 nucleotide sequence: TGTGCCAGCAGCTTAGTGGGACAGAGCACAGATACGCAGTATTTT. This translates into CASSLVGQSTDTQYF. The chain has TRBV7-2 and TRBJ2-3, with 7 bases identical to TRBD1. The J segment lost 0 bases and the V segment lost 1 base, leaving 1 base of the junction unmatched. The V gene's germline CDR1 is SGHTA and CDR2 FQGNSA. CDR3 length: 15 amino acids.

The V call is TRBV7-6, the J call TRBJ1-1; D is perhaps TRBD1 (5 bases). The germline V gene encodes CDR1 SGHVS and CDR2 FNYEAQ. Trimming took off 0 bases at V and 5 bases at J, with 13 bases between the two ends. This CDR3 is built from 15 residues. CDR3 nucleotides: TGTGCCAGCAGCTTAGCAGGTGGGGGGGGGACTGAAGCTTTCTTT. Amino acid sequence: CASSLAGGGGTEAFF. Together with reference TRBV7-6 and TRBJ1-1, the CDR3 gives the full variable domain: GAGVSQSPRYKVTKRGQDVALRCDPISGHVSLYWYRQALGQGPEFLTYFNYEAQQDKSGLPNDRFSAERPEGSISTLTIQRTEQRDSAMYRCASSLAGGGGTEAFFGQGTRLTVV.

V and J are TRBV4-3 and TRBJ1-1, with 9 positions matching TRBD1. The V and J ends lost 3 bases and 1 base, in that order; junction bases with no gene match: 6. The germline V gene has CDR1 LGHNA and CDR2 YSLEER. The CDR3 is 16 residues long. CDR3 sequence: CASSHLAGQGNTEAFF. The CDR3 bases are TGCGCCAGCAGCCACCTCGCGGGACAGGGGAACACTGAAGCTTTCTTT.

The chain combines TRBV6-5 with TRBJ1-5, with a weak D call TRBD1 (6 bases). Germline lookup yields CDR1 MNHEY and CDR2 SVGAGI. Trimming cost V 5 bases and J 6 bases, with 14 bases left between them. The CDR3 loop spans 14 amino acids. The CDR3 DNA is TGTGCCAGCAGTAAAACCGGGACATCTCAGCCCCAGCATTTT. Translation: CASSKTGTSQPQHF.

The chain links TRBV7-2 to TRBJ1-2, with D unclear. The germline CDR1 and CDR2 sequences are SGHTA and FQGNSA. The CDR3 sequence is 12 residues long. V gave up 1 base and J gave up 4 bases, with 4 bases separating them. The CDR3 region has the DNA TGTGCCAGCAGCTTAGTCCTCTATGGCTACACCTTC. Protein: CASSLVLYGYTF.

The V call is TRBV5-1, the J call TRBJ2-1; D remains ambiguous. Germline V gives CDR1 SGHRS, CDR2 YFSETQ. The CDR3 spans 12 residues. V lost 2 bases and J 5 bases, leaving 5 bases between the germline ends. The CDR3 DNA is TGCGCCAGCAGCTTCGCCGACAATGAGCAGTTCTTC. It codes for CASSFADNEQFF.

The chain is built from TRBV19 and TRBJ1-6, with D hard to call. Trimming removed 6 bases from V and 7 bases from J, with 16 bases in between. From germline, CDR1 is LNHDA and CDR2 SQIVND (reference sequence). The CDR3 loop spans 15 amino acids. For the CDR3, the DNA is TGTGCCAGTAGCCCTGGTGTGGGGTTGAATTCACCCCTCCACTTT. It codes for CASSPGVGLNSPLHF.

The chain combines TRBV5-1 with TRBJ2-6; D remains ambiguous. Germline-derived CDR1 and CDR2 are SGHRS and YFSETQ. Trimming cost V 1 base and J 1 base, with 6 bases left between them. The CDR3 runs 15 residues. The CDR3 bases are TGCGCCAGCAGCTTGCAGACTTCTGGGGCCAACGTCCTGACTTTC. It encodes CASSLQTSGANVLTF.

This chain's CDR3 is CASSPPGQETQYF. The DNA of the CDR3 is TGTGCCAGCTCACCACCGGGGCAAGAGACCCAGTACTTC. V and J are TRBV18 and TRBJ2-5; D gene ambiguous. Germline-derived CDR1 and CDR2 are KGHSH and LQKENI. Trimming took 0 bases from V and 2 from J, leaving 4 bases between them. This CDR3 is built from 13 residues.

This chain uses TRBV28 with TRBJ1-2; D gene ambiguous. The CDR3 sequence is 13 residues long. Germline lookup yields CDR1 MDHEN and CDR2 SYDVKM. V dropped 6 bases and J dropped 6 bases, with 14 bases sitting between them. This CDR3 reads CASSPVGGDGYTF. CDR3 bases: TGTGCCAGCAGCCCCGTAGGCGGGGATGGCTACACCTTC.

The CDR3 spells CASSLSVGTGELFF. The DNA of the CDR3 is TGTGCCAGCAGTCTGTCAGTGGGCACCGGGGAGCTGTTTTTT. The V gene is TRBV28, the J gene TRBJ2-2; no definite D call. V gave up 5 bases and J gave up 4 bases, with 11 bases separating them. The germline CDR1 and CDR2 sequences are MDHEN and SYDVKM. The CDR3 loop spans 14 amino acids.

The CDR3 DNA reads as TGCGCCAGCAGCTTGGACCCCGGGGGACTCAACTACGAGCAGTACTTC. This gives the protein CASSLDPGGLNYEQYF. This sequence joins TRBV5-1 and TRBJ2-7; a possible D gene is TRBD2 (6 bases). The CDR3 length is 16 residues. The germline V gene encodes CDR1 SGHRS and CDR2 YFSETQ. Trimming removed 0 bases at V and 3 bases at J, with 16 bases between.